This T cell receptor beta chain is from a study of T cell changes during pregnancy in multiple sclerosis. Clones were sequenced by immunoSEQ multiplex PCR, and TCRdb holds only the in-frame ones, with some missing. The sample contains under 40,000 clones, more than 90% of which appear only once. This TCR was sampled from a female donor in good health, enrolled as a control in a pregnancy study. The sequenced sample was peripheral blood, obtained in the third trimester of pregnancy.

CDR3 residues: CAWSAGGIIYEQYF. CDR3 in DNA: TGTGCCTGGAGTGCGGGCGGGATCATCTACGAGCAGTACTTC. This chain joins TRBV30 and TRBJ2-7; TRBD2 is a possible D gene (6 bases). The germline CDR1 and CDR2 sequences are GTSNPN and SVGIG (reference sequence). The CDR3 extends over 14 amino acids. The V and J ends lost 1 base and 3 bases respectively, with 13 bases between them.